Listed below are T cell receptor beta chains from one sample, sequenced in a study of OX40 agonist ivuxolimab in advanced cancers. Some clones are missing from TCRdb's copy, which holds only in-frame ones; the method was immunoSEQ multiplex PCR. The sample contains 77,000 or so clones, around 93% of which appear only once. The material sequenced was CD4+ or CD8+ T cells sorted from blood, taken in a trial of the OX40 agonist ivuxolimab. These TCRs come from an adult with an advanced solid tumor such as melanoma, head and neck, liver or kidney cancer. Both conserved end residues are part of each CDR3. The D gene is left open where the match is weak. Not all rows give a size; the values are once, few, many and, for expanded clones, a class.

size	J	V	D	CDR3	DNA
.	TRBJ2-5	TRBV10-3	.	CAISGSGKETQYF	TGTGCCATCAGTGGTTCAGGGAAAGAGACCCAGTACTTC
.	TRBJ2-5	TRBV21-1	.	CASSKDRGGETQYF	TGTGCCAGCAGCAAAGATCGGGGGGGTGAGACCCAGTACTTC
.	TRBJ2-5	TRBV16	.	CASSQTQVPERETQYF	TGTGCCAGCAGCCAGACACAGGTTCCGGAGCGAGAGACCCAGTACTTC
.	TRBJ2-1	TRBV7-8	.	CASSPSELGGKQFF	TGTGCCAGCAGCCCATCGGAGCTGGGCGGGAAGCAGTTCTTC
.	TRBJ2-7	TRBV18	.	CASSPQSQAPYEQYF	TGTGCCAGCTCACCACAAAGTCAGGCACCCTACGAGCAGTACTTC
.	TRBJ1-6	TRBV5-1	TRBD1	CASSWGTGGSGDSPLHF	TGCGCCAGCAGCTGGGGGACAGGGGGGTCCGGGGATTCACCCCTCCACTTT
.	TRBJ1-2	TRBV30	.	CAWTRPPMLGYGYTF	TGTGCCTGGACTAGGCCCCCCATGCTCGGCTATGGCTACACCTTC
.	TRBJ2-2	TRBV19	TRBD1	CASSSTSGTGGTGELFF	TGTGCCAGTAGTTCCACCTCCGGGACAGGGGGAACCGGGGAGCTGTTTTTT
.	TRBJ1-2	TRBV7-9	TRBD1	CASSRGDSAYGYTF	TGTGCCAGCAGCCGCGGGGACAGTGCCTATGGCTACACCTTC
.	TRBJ2-3	TRBV7-9	TRBD2	CASSDAAGGGTTDTQYF	TGTGCCAGCAGCGACGCGGCTGGCGGGGGGACCACAGATACGCAGTATTTT
once	TRBJ2-7	TRBV25-1	.	CASSGAPEEYEQYF	TGTGCCAGCAGTGGGGCCCCTGAAGAATACGAGCAGTACTTC
.	TRBJ2-7	TRBV10-1	TRBD2	CASSEGLAGAYEQYF	TGCGCCAGCAGTGAGGGACTAGCGGGAGCATACGAGCAGTACTTC
.	TRBJ2-3	TRBV6-6	.	CASSYIGGHTQYF	TGTGCCAGCAGTTACATCGGAGGCCATACGCAGTATTTT
.	TRBJ2-5	TRBV19	TRBD2	CASSIDPPAGGRETQYF	TGTGCCAGTAGTATAGATCCTCCAGCGGGGGGGCGAGAGACCCAGTACTTC
.	TRBJ2-7	TRBV29-1	TRBD1	CSVLGGQGAFEQYF	TGCAGCGTCCTGGGGGGACAGGGGGCGTTCGAGCAGTACTTC
.	TRBJ2-3	TRBV5-1	.	CASSLGGRADTDTQYF	TGCGCCAGCAGCTTGGGGGGACGGGCTGACACAGATACGCAGTATTTT